The 27 T cell receptor beta chains below all came from one sample that was sequenced in a study of cytomegalovirus exposure and HLA in healthy donors. PCR employed 60 Vbeta and 13 Jbeta primers. TCRdb's copy holds only in-frame clones and misses some; the assay was immunoSEQ multiplex PCR. The sample holds 150,000 to 200,000 clones, around 80% seen once. The sample was PBMCs. The receptor source for this set is a male donor in good health and CMV-seronegative.

The J gene is TRBJ1-4, the V gene TRBV18; no reliable D call. In germline, CDR1 is KGHSH, CDR2 LQKENI. V lost 4 bases and J 4 bases, leaving 13 bases between the germline ends. The CDR3 has 15 amino acids. The CDR3 loop is CASSLRRDINEKLFF. The CDR3 coding sequence is TGTGCCAGCTCACTACGGCGGGATATTAATGAAAAACTGTTTTTT.

V is TRBV10-3 and J is TRBJ1-2; D not resolved. The V gene lost 0 bases and the J gene lost 3 bases, with 8 bases spanning the gap. This CDR3 region has 14 residues. The germline V gene encodes CDR1 ENHRY and CDR2 SYGVKD. The CDR3: CAISESADDYGYTF. The CDR3 DNA follows: TGTGCCATCAGTGAGTCGGCAGATGACTATGGCTACACCTTC.

The rearrangement uses TRBV2 and TRBJ1-6, with D possibly matching TRBD1 (5 bases). The germline CDR1 and CDR2 sequences are SNHLY and FYNNEI. V was shortened by 6 bases and J by 8 bases, with 23 bases between the two germline ends. This CDR3 region has 17 residues. CDR3 amino acids: CASSGHWGRRIDSPLHF. The CDR3 DNA follows: TGTGCCAGCAGCGGTCACTGGGGCCGCCGTATTGATTCACCCCTCCACTTT.

The chain carries TRBV10-3 and TRBJ1-5; the match to TRBD1 covers 7 bases. The CDR3 totals 14 residues. The V and J ends lost 6 bases and 4 bases, in that order; junction bases with no gene match: 6. The germline V gene has CDR1 ENHRY and CDR2 SYGVKD. CDR3 protein: CAISPGTENQPQHF. The CDR3 nucleotides are TGTGCCATCAGCCCCGGGACAGAGAATCAGCCCCAGCATTTT.

The chain combines TRBV7-8 with TRBJ1-4, with 7 bases aligning to TRBD1. Unmatched junction bases numbered 11, after V lost 5 bases and J lost 8 bases. The CDR3 has 15 residues. Germline V gives CDR1 SGHVS, CDR2 FQNEAQ. The CDR3 DNA follows: TGTGCCAGCAGCCCGACAGGGCAGGCTCGCGAAAAACTGTTTTTT. Residues: CASSPTGQAREKLFF. The full variable domain, in which reference TRBV7-8 and TRBJ1-4 provide the parts outside the CDR3, is GAGVSQSPRYKVAKRGQDVALRCDPISGHVSLFWYQQALGQGPEFLTYFQNEAQLDKSGLPSDRFFAERPEGSVSTLKIQRTQQEDSAVYLCASSPTGQAREKLFFGSGTQLSVL.

The chain joins TRBV19 to TRBJ1-1; possible D gene TRBD1, 5 bases. The V and J ends lost 1 base and 2 bases respectively, with 8 bases between them. The CDR3 has 14 amino acids. From germline, CDR1 is LNHDA and CDR2 SQIVND (reference sequence). The CDR3 DNA reads TGTGCCAGTAGTATAGGCAGGGTAAACACTGAAGCTTTCTTT. This encodes CASSIGRVNTEAFF. Using reference TRBV19 and TRBJ1-1 for the parts outside the CDR3, the full variable domain is DGGITQSPKYLFRKEGQNVTLSCEQNLNHDAMYWYRQDPGQGLRLIYYSQIVNDFQKGDIAEGYSVSREKKESFPLTVTSAQKNPTAFYLCASSIGRVNTEAFFGQGTRLTVV.

This sequence joins TRBV6-5 and TRBJ1-2, with a weak D call TRBD1 (6 bases). The CDR3 is 13 residues long. Germline-derived CDR1 and CDR2 are MNHEY and SVGAGI. V dropped 6 bases and J dropped 7 bases, with 15 bases sitting between them. In DNA, the CDR3 is TGTGCCAGCAGGGAGACAGGACCAAGTGGCTACACCTTC. Translation gives CASRETGPSGYTF.

This rearrangement joins TRBV7-6 to TRBJ2-2; weak D call: TRBD1 (6 bases). CDR3 length: 14 residues. The V and J ends lost 4 bases and 6 bases respectively, with 12 bases between them. CDR1 is SGHVS, CDR2 FNYEAQ, per germline. CDR3 in amino acids: CASSSGGVAGELFF. CDR3 bases: TGTGCCAGCAGCTCTGGGGGCGTCGCCGGGGAGCTGTTTTTT.

The genes are TRBV7-8 and TRBJ2-1; TRBD2 matches 8 bases. Germline V gene sequence: CDR1 SGHVS, CDR2 FQNEAQ. This CDR3 has 15 amino acids. The ends lost 5 bases at V and 7 bases at J; junction bases unmatched: 10. The CDR3 nucleotides read TGTGCCAGCAGCGGACCGGGACTAGGAGTTAATGAGCAGTTCTTC. Protein sequence: CASSGPGLGVNEQFF.

The chain uses TRBV6-5 and TRBJ1-5; 9 bases map to TRBD1. V trimming: 4 bases; J trimming: 4 bases; junction bases outside the gene matches: 2. In germline, CDR1 is MNHEY, CDR2 SVGAGI. The CDR3 covers 14 residues. DNA for the CDR3: TGTGCCAGCAGTTGGACAGGGGTTAATCAGCCCCAGCATTTT. Protein: CASSWTGVNQPQHF.

V usage is TRBV7-6 and J usage is TRBJ2-3; no definite D call. The V and J ends lost 2 bases and 1 base respectively, with 7 bases between them. Germline V CDR1 and CDR2: SGHVS, FNYEAQ. The CDR3 extends over 14 amino acids. The DNA of the CDR3 is TGTGCCAGCAGCTTATCCCTCCGCACAGATACGCAGTATTTT. Protein product: CASSLSLRTDTQYF.

This chain connects TRBV6-4 to TRBJ2-2; tentatively, D is TRBD1 (6 bases). The CDR3 length is 15 residues. Germline V gene lookup returns CDR1 MRHNA and CDR2 SNTAGT. Trimming took 4 bases from V and 3 from J, leaving 12 bases between them. CDR3 nucleotide sequence: TGTGCCAGCAGTGTACAGGGTGGTTACACCGGGGAGCTGTTTTTT. It codes for CASSVQGGYTGELFF.

The chain couples TRBV11-1 to TRBJ2-5; TRBD1 matches at 11 bases. From germline, CDR1 is SGHAT and CDR2 FQDESV (reference sequence). V dropped 7 bases and J dropped 1; count of bases not matched to a gene: 14. The CDR3 runs to 18 residues. CDR3 loop: CASTLWGQGVIGQETQYF. Written as DNA, the CDR3 is TGTGCCAGCACCCTGTGGGGACAGGGGGTGATCGGCCAAGAGACCCAGTACTTC.

The chain carries TRBV9 and TRBJ2-7, with 9 bases matching TRBD1. V shed 3 bases, J shed 2 bases, and the junction held 3 bases outside the gene matches. Germline CDR1 reads SGDLS; CDR2 reads YYNGEE. The CDR3 extends over 14 amino acids. The CDR3 protein is CASSERQGAYEQYF. CDR3 bases: TGTGCCAGCAGCGAAAGACAGGGGGCCTACGAGCAGTACTTC.

This clone appeared a few times. The V and J genes are TRBV6-6 and TRBJ1-4, with TRBD1 matching 7 bases. The V gene end was trimmed by 4 bases and the J gene end by 8 bases; junction bases not matched to a gene: 4. CDR3 length equals 13 residues. Germline lookup yields CDR1 MNHNY and CDR2 SVGAGI (reference sequence). This CDR3 reads CASSFTGEEKLFF. CDR3 nucleotides: TGTGCCAGCAGTTTCACAGGGGAGGAAAAACTGTTTTTT.

The rearrangement links TRBV5-5 to TRBJ2-3, with 8 nucleotides matching TRBD2. The V and J ends lost 0 bases and 6 bases, in that order; junction bases with no gene match: 9. This CDR3 has 16 amino acids. The germline gives CDR1 SGHKS, CDR2 YYEKEE (reference sequence). The CDR3 DNA sequence: TGTGCCAGCAGCTTGGCCCTAGCGGGTCCGGCGGATACGCAGTATTTT. It translates to CASSLALAGPADTQYF.

The chain carries TRBV7-9 and TRBJ2-1, with 7 bases identical to TRBD1. The CDR3 covers 12 residues. Germline CDR1 reads SEHNR; CDR2 reads FQNEAQ (reference sequence). The V segment lost 5 bases and the J segment 13 bases; nucleotides outside the gene matches: 8. The CDR3 nucleotides are TGTGCCAGCAGCAGAGGGGGACAGAGACAGTTCTTC. Its protein product is CASSRGGQRQFF.

The genes are TRBV18 and TRBJ2-5, with D uncertain. Germline lookup yields CDR1 KGHSH and CDR2 LQKENI. The CDR3 loop spans 15 amino acids. Trimming took off 1 base at V and 2 bases at J, with 11 bases between the two ends. The CDR3 spells CASSPRQADQETQYF. The CDR3 DNA is TGTGCCAGCTCACCACGGCAGGCAGATCAAGAGACCCAGTACTTC.

The V call is TRBV28, the J call TRBJ2-5; 10 bases are shared with TRBD2. CDR3 length: 15 amino acids. The germline CDR1 and CDR2 sequences are MDHEN and SYDVKM. Germline trimming cut 10 bases from V and 13 bases from J; bases unmatched to any gene: 21. The CDR3 sequence is CATETLLAGRQKPYF. CDR3 coding DNA: TGTGCCACCGAGACATTACTAGCGGGGCGGCAAAAGCCGTACTTC.

This clone was seen a handful of times. This sequence joins TRBV20-1 and TRBJ2-7, with D unclear. V lost 0 bases and J 3 bases, leaving 3 bases between the germline ends. The CDR3 has 11 residues. The V gene's germline CDR1 is DFQATT and CDR2 SNEGSKA (reference sequence). This chain's CDR3 is CSAREYYEQYF. The DNA for the CDR3 is TGCAGTGCTAGAGAATACTACGAGCAGTACTTC.

The chain couples TRBV6-4 to TRBJ2-7; 7 bases are a match to TRBD2. The J segment lost 0 bases and the V segment lost 2 bases, leaving 10 bases of the junction unmatched. From germline, CDR1 is MRHNA and CDR2 SNTAGT. CDR3 length equals 17 residues. The CDR3 loop reads CASSDAGDRPVSYEQYF. Written as DNA, the CDR3 is TGTGCCAGCAGTGACGCGGGAGACAGACCGGTCTCCTACGAGCAGTACTTC.

This chain links TRBV6-1 with TRBJ1-1; TRBD1 might be the D (6 bases). The germline CDR1 and CDR2 sequences are MNHNS and SASEGT. V lost 4 bases to trimming and J lost 5 bases, with 17 bases between them. CDR3 length: 15 amino acids. The CDR3 loop is CASSAPTGWRTEAFF. In DNA, the CDR3 is TGTGCCAGCAGTGCCCCCACAGGGTGGAGGACTGAAGCTTTCTTT.

This clone occurred once. The J gene is TRBJ1-5, the V gene TRBV28, with 8 bases fitting TRBD1. Germline values: CDR1 MDHEN, CDR2 SYDVKM. Losses at the gene ends were 6 bases for V and 7 bases for J; bases not matched to a gene: 8. The CDR3 loop spans 14 amino acids. The CDR3 region is CASRTGQGGQPQHF. CDR3 bases: TGTGCCAGCAGGACTGGACAGGGCGGCCAGCCCCAGCATTTT.

The chain recombines TRBV5-8 with TRBJ2-3, with TRBD1 matching 11 bases. The CDR3 contains 16 residues. Per germline, CDR1 SGHTS and CDR2 YDEGEE. The ends lost 5 bases at V and 4 bases at J; junction bases unmatched: 9. DNA for the CDR3: TGTGCCAGCAGTCCACAGGGACAGGGGGAAGCAGATACGCAGTATTTT. As protein: CASSPQGQGEADTQYF.

The chain links TRBV13 to TRBJ1-5, with a tentative D call TRBD1 (6 bases). The CDR3 covers 16 residues. The ends were cut back, 5 bases at V and 3 bases at J, with 17 bases in the middle. Germline-derived CDR1 and CDR2 are PRHDT and FYEKMQ (reference sequence). The CDR3 DNA reads as TGTGCCAGCAGCCAGCGGGACACGGAAATCAATCAGCCCCAGCATTTT. Its protein is CASSQRDTEINQPQHF.

This clone was counted between two and nine times. The DNA for the CDR3 is TGTGCCAGTAGTGGGCGGGTGAGCTCCTACAATGAGCAGTTCTTC. This codes for CASSGRVSSYNEQFF. This chain links TRBV19 with TRBJ2-1; perhaps TRBD2 as D (5 bases). CDR1 is LNHDA and CDR2 is SQIVND in the germline V gene (reference sequence). V lost 5 bases and J 0 bases, leaving 11 bases between the germline ends. The CDR3 is 15 amino acids.

The V gene is TRBV4-1, the J gene TRBJ1-1; TRBD1 matches 9 bases. CDR1 and CDR2 (germline): MGHRA, YSYEKL. The CDR3 is 14 residues long. V lost 4 bases and J lost 4; bases outside the gene matches: 4. The CDR3 coding sequence is TGCGCCAGCAGCCCTGGACAGGGGAGCACTGAAGCTTTCTTT. This translates into CASSPGQGSTEAFF.